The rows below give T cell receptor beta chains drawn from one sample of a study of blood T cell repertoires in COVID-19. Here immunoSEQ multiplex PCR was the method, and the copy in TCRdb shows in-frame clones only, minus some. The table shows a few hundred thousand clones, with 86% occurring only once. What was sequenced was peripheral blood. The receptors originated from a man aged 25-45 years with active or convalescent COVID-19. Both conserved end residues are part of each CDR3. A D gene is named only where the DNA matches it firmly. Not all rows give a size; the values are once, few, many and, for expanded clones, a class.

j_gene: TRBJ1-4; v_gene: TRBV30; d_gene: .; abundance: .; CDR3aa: CAWGEGLINEKLFF; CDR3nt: TGTGCCTGGGGAGAAGGACTGATTAATGAAAAACTGTTTTTT
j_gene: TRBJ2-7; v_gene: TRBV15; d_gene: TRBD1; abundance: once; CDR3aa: CATSRVPDRGGTYEQYF; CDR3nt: TGTGCCACCAGCAGAGTCCCCGACAGGGGAGGAACCTACGAGCAGTACTTC
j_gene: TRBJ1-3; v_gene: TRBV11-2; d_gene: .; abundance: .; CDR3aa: CASSLGQESGNTIYF; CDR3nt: TGTGCCAGCAGCTTAGGGCAGGAAAGTGGAAACACCATATATTTT
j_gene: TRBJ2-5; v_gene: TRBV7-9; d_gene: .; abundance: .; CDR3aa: CASSLNSGRETQYF; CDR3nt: TGTGCCAGCAGCTTAAATTCAGGGAGGGAGACCCAGTACTTC
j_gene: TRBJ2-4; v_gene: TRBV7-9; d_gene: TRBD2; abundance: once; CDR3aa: CASSSRGSDIQYF; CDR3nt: TGTGCCAGCAGCTCGCGGGGGTCGGACATTCAGTACTTC
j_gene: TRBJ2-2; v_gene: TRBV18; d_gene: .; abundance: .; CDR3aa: CASSPSNSGAGELFF; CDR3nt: TGTGCCAGCTCACCTTCTAATTCCGGGGCCGGGGAGCTGTTTTTT
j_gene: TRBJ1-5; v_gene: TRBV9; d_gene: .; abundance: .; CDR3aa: CASSAGVHNQPQHF; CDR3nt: TGTGCCAGCAGCGCAGGGGTACACAATCAGCCCCAGCATTTT
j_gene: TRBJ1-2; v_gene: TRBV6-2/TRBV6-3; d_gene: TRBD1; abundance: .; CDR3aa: CASSYGTGLYGYTF; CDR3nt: TGTGCCAGCAGCTATGGGACAGGTCTCTATGGCTACACCTTC
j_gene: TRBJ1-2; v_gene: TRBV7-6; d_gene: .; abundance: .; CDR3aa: CASSLADFAVF; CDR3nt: TGTGCCAGCAGCTTAGCCGACTTCGCTGTCTTC
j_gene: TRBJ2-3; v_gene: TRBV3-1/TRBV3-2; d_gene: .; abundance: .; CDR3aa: CASCPAGTGTDTQYF; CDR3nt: TGTGCCAGCTGTCCGGCGGGTACTGGCACAGATACGCAGTATTTT
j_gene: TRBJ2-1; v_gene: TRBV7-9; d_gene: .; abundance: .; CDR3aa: CASSLFAGASYNEQFF; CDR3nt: TGTGCCAGCAGCTTATTTGCGGGGGCCTCCTACAATGAGCAGTTCTTC
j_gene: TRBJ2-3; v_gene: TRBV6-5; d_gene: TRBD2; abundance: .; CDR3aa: CASRGLAGSTDTQYF; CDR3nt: TGTGCCAGCAGGGGTCTAGCGGGAAGCACAGATACGCAGTATTTT
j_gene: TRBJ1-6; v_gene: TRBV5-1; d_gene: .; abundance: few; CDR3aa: CASSLEGPGGNSPLHF; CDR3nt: TGCGCCAGCAGCTTGGAAGGGCCCGGGGGTAATTCACCCCTCCACTTT
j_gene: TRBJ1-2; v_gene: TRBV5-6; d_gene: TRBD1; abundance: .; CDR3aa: CASSSGTDANYGYTF; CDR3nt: TGTGCCAGCAGCTCCGGGACAGACGCTAACTATGGCTACACCTTC
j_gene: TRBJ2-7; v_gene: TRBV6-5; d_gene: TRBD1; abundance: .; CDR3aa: CASSYGTGVIYEQYF; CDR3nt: TGTGCCAGCAGTTACGGGACAGGGGTTATCTACGAGCAGTACTTC
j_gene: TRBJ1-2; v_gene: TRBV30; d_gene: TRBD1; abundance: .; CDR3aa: CAWTSDRALGYGYTF; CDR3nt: TGTGCCTGGACCTCGGACAGGGCCTTAGGCTATGGCTACACCTTC
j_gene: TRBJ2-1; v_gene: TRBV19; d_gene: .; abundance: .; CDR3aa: CASSQGSYNEQFF; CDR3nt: TGTGCCAGTAGTCAGGGCTCCTACAATGAGCAGTTCTTC